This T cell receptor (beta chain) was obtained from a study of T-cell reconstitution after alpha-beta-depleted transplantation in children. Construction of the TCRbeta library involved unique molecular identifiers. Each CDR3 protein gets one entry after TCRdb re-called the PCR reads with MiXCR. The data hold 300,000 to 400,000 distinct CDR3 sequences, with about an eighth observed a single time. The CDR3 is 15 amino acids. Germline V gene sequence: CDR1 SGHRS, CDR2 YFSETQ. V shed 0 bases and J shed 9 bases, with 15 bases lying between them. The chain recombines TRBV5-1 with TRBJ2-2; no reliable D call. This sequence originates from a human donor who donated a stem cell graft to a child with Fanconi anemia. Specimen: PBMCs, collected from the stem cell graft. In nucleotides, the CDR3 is TGCGCCAGCAGCTTGGTAGGCAGCTCAACCAGGGAGCTGTTTTTT. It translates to CASSLVGSSTRELFF.